The 17 T cell receptor beta chains given below trace back to one sample, sequenced in a study of CD8 T cells in Susac syndrome. When the RNA was reverse transcribed, random hexamers were used with an input of 0.5 to 1 ug. TCRdb recomputed calls from the immunoSEQ multiplex PCR reads with MiXCR, one row per CDR3 protein. Here the sample spans 150,000 or so distinct CDR3 sequences, around 96% being singletons. The sequencing input was CD8+ T cells from PBMCs. These receptors were obtained from a human donor with multiple sclerosis.

The chain employs TRBV6-2 or TRBV6-3 and TRBJ1-4; D uncertain. V gave up 0 bases and J gave up 8 bases, with 10 bases separating them. The CDR3 has 14 amino acids. Germline V gene sequence: CDR1 MNHEY, CDR2 SVGEGT. Here the CDR3 DNA reads TGTGCCAGCAGTTACTCGGTCCTCGCGGAAAAACTGTTTTTT. The encoded protein is CASSYSVLAEKLFF.

The rearrangement joins TRBV5-1 to TRBJ2-7; TRBD1 matches at 8 bases. Germline CDR1 reads SGHRS; CDR2 reads YFSETQ. The trim removed 7 bases at V and 6 bases at J, leaving 9 bases unmatched. There are 13 residues in the CDR3. DNA of the CDR3: TGCGCCAGCTCCCTAACAGGGGGTAGCGAGCAGTACTTC. It yields the protein CASSLTGGSEQYF.

This clonotype was observed a single time. The chain couples TRBV7-9 to TRBJ2-3; no definite D call. The CDR3 spans 12 residues. V gave up 1 base and J gave up 7 bases, with 6 bases separating them. Germline V lookup: CDR1 SEHNR, CDR2 FQNEAQ (reference sequence). The CDR3 sequence is CASSLGVNTQYF. The CDR3 DNA sequence: TGTGCCAGCAGCTTAGGTGTGAATACGCAGTATTTT.

This clonotype was picked up one time. The chain couples TRBV12-3 or TRBV12-4 to TRBJ1-2; 7 bases line up with TRBD1. The CDR3 covers 14 residues. Trimming cost V 0 bases and J 3 bases; bases outside gene matches: 1. The CDR3 DNA reads TGTGCCAGCAGTTTAGCAGGGGGCGACTATGGCTACACCTTC. Encoded protein: CASSLAGGDYGYTF.

The rearrangement joins TRBV13 to TRBJ2-3; D ambiguous. Germline V gene sequence: CDR1 PRHDT, CDR2 FYEKMQ (reference sequence). Trimming took 5 bases from V and 6 from J, leaving 12 bases between them. CDR3 size: 13 residues. The CDR3, as DNA: TGTGCCAGCAGCCCAGGAATGGAGGATACGCAGTATTTT. This gives the protein CASSPGMEDTQYF.

This clonotype was seen a single time. This rearrangement joins TRBV12-3 or TRBV12-4 to TRBJ2-7; D unresolved. Deletions cut 3 bases from V and 3 bases from J, with 6 bases between. The CDR3 spans 12 residues. The CDR3 nucleotides read TGTGCCAGCAGTTTTAATTTCTACGAGCAGTACTTC. As protein: CASSFNFYEQYF.

The chain links TRBV27 to TRBJ2-7; TRBD2 might be the D (5 bases). Germline lookup yields CDR1 MNHEY and CDR2 SMNVEV (reference sequence). V was clipped by 2 bases and J by 3 bases, with 14 bases between them. The CDR3 has 15 amino acids. CDR3 sequence reads: CASSLGGTESYEQYF. The CDR3 bases are TGTGCCAGCAGTTTAGGAGGTACAGAGAGCTACGAGCAGTACTTC.

The chain links TRBV27 to TRBJ2-7; the match to TRBD1 covers 8 bases. Germline V lookup: CDR1 MNHEY, CDR2 SMNVEV (reference sequence). The CDR3 sequence is 16 residues long. The junction had 15 bases not matched to a gene; V was cut back by 6 bases and J by 5 bases. This CDR3 is CASSPRGRGRFNEQYF. CDR3 bases: TGTGCCAGCAGCCCACGGGGCAGGGGGCGTTTTAACGAGCAGTACTTC.

The rearrangement joins TRBV30 to TRBJ2-7; 7 bases align to TRBD2. Germline V gives CDR1 GTSNPN, CDR2 SVGIG (reference sequence). V dropped 1 base and J dropped 3; count of bases not matched to a gene: 9. This CDR3 has 15 residues. The CDR3 spells CAWSEGRGGVYEQYF. The CDR3 DNA is TGTGCCTGGAGTGAGGGCCGGGGAGGGGTCTACGAGCAGTACTTC.

This clonotype was detected only once. The J gene is TRBJ2-1, the V gene TRBV4-2, with a weak D call TRBD1 (5 bases). Trimming took off 2 bases at V and 8 bases at J, with 13 bases between the two ends. The V gene's germline CDR1 is LGHNA and CDR2 YNFKEQ. The CDR3 covers 14 residues. CDR3 amino acids: CASSQPGFVYEQFF. CDR3 in DNA: TGTGCCAGCAGCCAACCAGGGTTTGTCTATGAGCAGTTCTTC.

This chain links TRBV23-1 with TRBJ2-3; the D gene is possibly TRBD2 (6 bases). TRBV23-1 is placed among ORFs of uncertain function. V lost 2 bases, J lost 9 bases, and 12 bases lay in between. CDR3 length: 13 residues. The CDR3, as DNA: TGCGCCAGCAGTCAAGACTGGGGAGGCACGCAGTATTTT. It codes for CASSQDWGGTQYF.

The V gene is TRBV3-1, the J gene TRBJ2-3; D call uncertain. The V gene lost 4 bases and the J gene lost 6 bases, with 11 bases spanning the gap. The CDR3 has 13 residues. Germline values: CDR1 LGHDT, CDR2 YNNKEL (reference sequence). This chain's CDR3 is CASSPFSSDTQYF. The CDR3 nucleotides read TGTGCCAGCAGCCCCTTTAGTTCGGATACGCAGTATTTT.

The genes are TRBV5-6 and TRBJ2-1; perhaps TRBD1 as D (6 bases). Germline V gene sequence: CDR1 SGHDT, CDR2 YYEEEE. V lost 9 bases, J lost 2 bases, and 12 bases lay in between. This CDR3 is built from 13 residues. CDR3 DNA: TGTGCCACAGAGGGGGTTCCCTACAATGAGCAGTTCTTC. Its protein product is CATEGVPYNEQFF.

This sequence joins TRBV20-1 and TRBJ1-2; 7 bases align to TRBD1. J was trimmed by 4 bases and V by 4 bases; bases with no gene match: 15. Germline assignment: CDR1 DFQATT and CDR2 SNEGSKA (reference sequence). CDR3 length equals 16 residues. CDR3 nucleotides: TGCAGTGCTACCACAGGGGTGTGGGCGGATTCCTATGGCTACACCTTC. This sequence encodes CSATTGVWADSYGYTF.

V and J are TRBV20-1 and TRBJ2-3; possibly TRBD1 or TRBD2 for D (6 bases each). Germline loops: CDR1 DFQATT, CDR2 SNEGSKA (reference sequence). CDR3 size: 17 residues. V was pared by 1 base and J by 5 bases, with 22 bases between. CDR3: CSARGGAGNVKGDTQYF. CDR3 bases: TGCAGTGCTAGAGGGGGGGCAGGGAATGTGAAAGGAGATACGCAGTATTTT.

The V and J genes are TRBV10-3 and TRBJ2-6; the D is unclear. This CDR3 has 13 amino acids. The germline V and J ends were trimmed by 10 bases and 0 bases, with 7 bases remaining between them. Germline values: CDR1 ENHRY, CDR2 SYGVKD. The CDR3 DNA follows: TGTGCCACCTTCGACTCTGGGGCCAACGTCCTGACTTTC. This translates into CATFDSGANVLTF.

The chain recombines TRBV15 with TRBJ2-5, with D uncertain. This CDR3 contains 15 residues. Germline V gives CDR1 LNHNV, CDR2 YYDKDF (reference sequence). Trimming removed 0 bases from V and 0 bases from J, with 8 bases in between. The CDR3 bases are TGTGCCACCAGCAGAGATGAGGAGTACCAAGAGACCCAGTACTTC. Translating gives CATSRDEEYQETQYF. The whole variable domain, filled in from reference TRBV15 and TRBJ2-5, reads DAMVIQNPRYQVTQFGKPVTLSCSQTLNHNVMYWYQQKSSQAPKLLFHYYDKDFNNEADTPDNFQSRRPNTSFCFLDIRSPGLGDTAMYLCATSRDEEYQETQYFGPGTRLLVL.